This TCR beta chain was retrieved from a study of shared clonotypes between healthy human individuals. The germline V gene encodes CDR1 SSHAT and CDR2 FNYEAQ (reference sequence). The length of the CDR3 is 14 residues. As regards this clone: The junction does not match germline at one end; this may be a read error.

Clones were read by immunoSEQ multiplex PCR, and TCRdb kept only the in-frame ones, dropping some. The sample has fewer than 200,000 clones; about 66% are singletons. The chain has TRBV7-7 and TRBJ2-5; D is possibly TRBD1 or TRBD2 (6 bases each). The source of this sequence is a man aged 30-40 years in good health. The sequencing sample was made of memory CD4+ T cells sorted from blood. Indicated subset: CD45RA-negative fraction. CDR3 in DNA: TGTGCTAGCAGCCCATTAGGAGGGGGAGAGACCCAGTACTTC. Translation gives CASSPLGGGETQYF.